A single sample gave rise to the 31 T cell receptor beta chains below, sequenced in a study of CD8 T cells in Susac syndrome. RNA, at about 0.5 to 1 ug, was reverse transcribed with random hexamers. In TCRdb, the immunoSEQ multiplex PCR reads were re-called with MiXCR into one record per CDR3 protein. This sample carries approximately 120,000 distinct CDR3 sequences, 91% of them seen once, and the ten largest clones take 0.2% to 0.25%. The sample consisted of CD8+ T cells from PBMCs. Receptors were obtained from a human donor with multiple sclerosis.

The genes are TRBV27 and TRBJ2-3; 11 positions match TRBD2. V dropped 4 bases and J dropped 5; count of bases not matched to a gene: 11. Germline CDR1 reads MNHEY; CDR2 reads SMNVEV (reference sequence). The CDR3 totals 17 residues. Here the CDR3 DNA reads TGTGCCAGCAGTTATCAGGGACTAGCGGTGTCGTTAGATACGCAGTATTTT. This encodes CASSYQGLAVSLDTQYF.

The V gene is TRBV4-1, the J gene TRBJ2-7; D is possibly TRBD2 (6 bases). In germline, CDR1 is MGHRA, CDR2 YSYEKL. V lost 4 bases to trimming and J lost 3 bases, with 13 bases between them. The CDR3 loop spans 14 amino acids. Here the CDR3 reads CASSPLLGGYEQYF. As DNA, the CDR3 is TGCGCCAGCAGCCCCCTCCTGGGAGGCTACGAGCAGTACTTC.

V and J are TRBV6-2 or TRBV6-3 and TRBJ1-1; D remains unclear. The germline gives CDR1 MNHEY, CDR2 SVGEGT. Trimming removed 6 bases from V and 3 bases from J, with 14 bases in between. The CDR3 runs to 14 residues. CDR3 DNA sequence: TGTGCCAGCAGCCTGCGCGGATGGGACACTGAAGCTTTCTTT. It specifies CASSLRGWDTEAFF.

The CDR3 here is CASSYGTSGLNTGELFF. CDR3 DNA sequence: TGTGCCAGCAGTTACGGAACTAGCGGTTTGAACACCGGGGAGCTGTTTTTT. V and J are TRBV6-2 or TRBV6-3 and TRBJ2-2, with 8 bases matching TRBD2. The CDR3 runs 17 residues. Germline assignment: CDR1 MNHEY and CDR2 SVGEGT. With V trimmed by 2 bases and J by 1 base, 6 bases remained unmatched.

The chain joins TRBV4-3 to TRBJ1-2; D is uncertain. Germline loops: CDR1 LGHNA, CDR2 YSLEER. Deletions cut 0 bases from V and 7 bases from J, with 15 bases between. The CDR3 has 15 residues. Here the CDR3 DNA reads TGCGCCAGCAGCCAAGATAGCGCGGGGTTACGTGGCTACACCTTC. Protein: CASSQDSAGLRGYTF.

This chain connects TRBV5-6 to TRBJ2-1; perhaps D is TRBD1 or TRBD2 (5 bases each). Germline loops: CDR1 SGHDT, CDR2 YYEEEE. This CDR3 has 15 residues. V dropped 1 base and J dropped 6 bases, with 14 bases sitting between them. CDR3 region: CASSLLLGVGNEQFF. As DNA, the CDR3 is TGTGCCAGCAGCTTGTTATTGGGGGTTGGCAATGAGCAGTTCTTC. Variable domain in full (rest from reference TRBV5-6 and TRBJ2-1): DAGVTQSPTHLIKTRGQQVTLRCSPKSGHDTVSWYQQALGQGPQFIFQYYEEEERQRGNFPDRFSGHQFPNYSSELNVNALLLGDSALYLCASSLLLGVGNEQFFGPGTRLTVL.

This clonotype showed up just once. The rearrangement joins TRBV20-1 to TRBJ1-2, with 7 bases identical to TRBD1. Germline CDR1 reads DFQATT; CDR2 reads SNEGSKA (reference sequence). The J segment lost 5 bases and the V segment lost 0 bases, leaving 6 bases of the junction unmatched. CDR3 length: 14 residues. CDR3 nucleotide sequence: TGCAGTGCTAGAGAAGAGACAGGGTTTTATGGCTACACCTTC. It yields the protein CSAREETGFYGYTF.

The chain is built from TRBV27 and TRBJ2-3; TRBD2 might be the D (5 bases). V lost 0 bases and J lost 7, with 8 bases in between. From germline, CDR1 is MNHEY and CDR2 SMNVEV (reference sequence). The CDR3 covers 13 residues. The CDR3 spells CASSLSPTNTQYF. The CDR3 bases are TGTGCCAGCAGTTTATCCCCGACTAATACGCAGTATTTT.

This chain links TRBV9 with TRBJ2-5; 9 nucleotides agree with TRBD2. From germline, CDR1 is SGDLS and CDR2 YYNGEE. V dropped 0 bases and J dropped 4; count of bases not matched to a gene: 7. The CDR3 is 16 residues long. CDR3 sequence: CASSVDRLAGTETQYF. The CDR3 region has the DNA TGTGCCAGCAGCGTAGATCGGCTAGCGGGAACAGAGACCCAGTACTTC.

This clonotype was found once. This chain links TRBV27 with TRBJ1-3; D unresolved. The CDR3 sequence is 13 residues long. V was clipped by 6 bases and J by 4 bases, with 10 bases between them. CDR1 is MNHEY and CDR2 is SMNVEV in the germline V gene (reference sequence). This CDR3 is CASSEGWGNTIYF. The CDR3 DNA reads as TGTGCCAGCAGCGAGGGTTGGGGAAACACCATATATTTT.

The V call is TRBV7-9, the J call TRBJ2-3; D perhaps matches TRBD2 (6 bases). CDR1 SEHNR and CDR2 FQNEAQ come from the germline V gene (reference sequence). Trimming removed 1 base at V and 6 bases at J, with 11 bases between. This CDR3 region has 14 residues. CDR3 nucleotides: TGTGCCAGCAGCTTAGTAGCGGTTTTGGATACGCAGTATTTT. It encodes CASSLVAVLDTQYF. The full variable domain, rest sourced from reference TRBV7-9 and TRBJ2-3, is DTGVSQNPRHKITKRGQNVTFRCDPISEHNRLYWYRQTLGQGPEFLTYFQNEAQLEKSRLLSDRFSAERPKGSFSTLEIQRTEQGDSAMYLCASSLVAVLDTQYFGPGTRLTVL.

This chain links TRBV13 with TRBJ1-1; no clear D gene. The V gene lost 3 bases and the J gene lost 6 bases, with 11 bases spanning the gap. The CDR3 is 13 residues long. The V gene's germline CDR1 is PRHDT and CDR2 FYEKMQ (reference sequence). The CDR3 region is CASSFAPSSEAFF. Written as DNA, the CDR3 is TGTGCCAGCAGCTTCGCCCCCTCATCTGAAGCTTTCTTT.

Here the CDR3 DNA reads TGTGCCAGCAGTACCTTACTAGGAAGCGGGGAGCTGTTTTTT. Amino acids: CASSTLLGSGELFF. The gene calls are TRBV28 and TRBJ2-2; D may be TRBD2 (5 bases). Trimming removed 5 bases at V and 7 bases at J, with 14 bases between. The CDR3 sequence is 14 residues long. Germline-derived CDR1 and CDR2 are MDHEN and SYDVKM.

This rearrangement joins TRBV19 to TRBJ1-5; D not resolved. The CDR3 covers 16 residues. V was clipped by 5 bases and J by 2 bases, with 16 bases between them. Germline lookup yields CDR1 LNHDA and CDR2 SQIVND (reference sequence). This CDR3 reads CASSVGFEGRNQPQHF. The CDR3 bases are TGTGCCAGTAGTGTGGGATTCGAGGGTCGCAATCAGCCCCAGCATTTT.

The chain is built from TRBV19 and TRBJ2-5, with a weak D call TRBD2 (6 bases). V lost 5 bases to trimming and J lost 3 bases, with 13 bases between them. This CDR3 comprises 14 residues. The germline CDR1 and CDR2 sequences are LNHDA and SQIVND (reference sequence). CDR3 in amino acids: CASSVRLVEETQYF. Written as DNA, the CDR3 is TGTGCCAGTAGTGTCCGACTAGTTGAAGAGACCCAGTACTTC.

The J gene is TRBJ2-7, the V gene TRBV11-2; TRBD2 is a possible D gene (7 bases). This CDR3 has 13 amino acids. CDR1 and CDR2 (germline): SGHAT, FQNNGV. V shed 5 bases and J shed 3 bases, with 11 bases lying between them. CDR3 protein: CASSEGGVYEQYF. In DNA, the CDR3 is TGTGCCAGCAGCGAGGGGGGGGTCTACGAGCAGTACTTC. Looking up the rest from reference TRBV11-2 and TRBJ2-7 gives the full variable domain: EAGVAQSPRYKIIEKRQSVAFWCNPISGHATLYWYQQILGQGPKLLIQFQNNGVVDDSQLPKDRFSAERLKGVDSTLKIQPAKLEDSAVYLCASSEGGVYEQYFGPGTRLTVT.

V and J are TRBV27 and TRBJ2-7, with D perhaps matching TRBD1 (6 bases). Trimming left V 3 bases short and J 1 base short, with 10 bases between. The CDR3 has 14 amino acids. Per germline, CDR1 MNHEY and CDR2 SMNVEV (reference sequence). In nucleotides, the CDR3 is TGTGCCAGCAGTTTCAACAGGGTTTCCTACGAGCAGTACTTC. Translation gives CASSFNRVSYEQYF.

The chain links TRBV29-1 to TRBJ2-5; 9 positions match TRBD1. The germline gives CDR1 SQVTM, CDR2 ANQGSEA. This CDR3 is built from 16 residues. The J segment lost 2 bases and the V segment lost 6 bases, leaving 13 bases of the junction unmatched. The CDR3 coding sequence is TGCAGCGTGGCCGGGACAGGGACAAAGTTACAAGAGACCCAGTACTTC. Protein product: CSVAGTGTKLQETQYF.

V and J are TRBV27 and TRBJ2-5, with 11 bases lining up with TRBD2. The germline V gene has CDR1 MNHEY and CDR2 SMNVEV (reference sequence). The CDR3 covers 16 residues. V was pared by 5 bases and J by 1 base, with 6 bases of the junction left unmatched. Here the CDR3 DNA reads TGTGCCAGCAGTCGCGGACTAGCGGGCTTCCAAGAGACCCAGTACTTC. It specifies CASSRGLAGFQETQYF.

The chain's CDR3 is CASSLGPLTDTQYF. The CDR3 DNA reads as TGTGCCAGCAGCTTGGGCCCTCTCACAGATACGCAGTATTTT. The V call is TRBV7-9, the J call TRBJ2-3; D gene unclear. The CDR3 contains 14 residues. Germline V gene lookup returns CDR1 SEHNR and CDR2 FQNEAQ (reference sequence). Trimming cost V 3 bases and J 2 bases, with 9 bases left between them.

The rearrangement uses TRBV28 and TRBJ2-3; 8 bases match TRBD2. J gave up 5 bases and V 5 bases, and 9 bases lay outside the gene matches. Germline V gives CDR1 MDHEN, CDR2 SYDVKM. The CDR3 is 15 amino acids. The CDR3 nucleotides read TGTGCCAGCAGTGACGCCCAGCGGGAGTTAGATACGCAGTATTTT. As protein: CASSDAQRELDTQYF.

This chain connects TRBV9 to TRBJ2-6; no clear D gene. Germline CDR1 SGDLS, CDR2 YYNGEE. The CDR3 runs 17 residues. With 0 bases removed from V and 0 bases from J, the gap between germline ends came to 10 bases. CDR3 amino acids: CASSVDPAHSGANVLTF. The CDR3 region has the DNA TGTGCCAGCAGCGTAGATCCTGCCCACTCTGGGGCCAACGTCCTGACTTTC.

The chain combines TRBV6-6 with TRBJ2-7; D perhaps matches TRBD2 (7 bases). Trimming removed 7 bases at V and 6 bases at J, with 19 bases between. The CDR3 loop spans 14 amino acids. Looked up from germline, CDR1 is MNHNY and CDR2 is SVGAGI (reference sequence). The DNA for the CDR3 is TGTGCCAGCACCCCCGCGCTAGGGGGGGTCGAGCAGTACTTC. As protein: CASTPALGGVEQYF.

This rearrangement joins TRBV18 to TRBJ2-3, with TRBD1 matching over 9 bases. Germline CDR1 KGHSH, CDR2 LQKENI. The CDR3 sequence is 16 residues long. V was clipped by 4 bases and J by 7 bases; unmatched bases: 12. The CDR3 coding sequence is TGTGCCAGCTCACGACCGGGACAGGGAAGGGGAAATACGCAGTATTTT. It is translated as CASSRPGQGRGNTQYF.

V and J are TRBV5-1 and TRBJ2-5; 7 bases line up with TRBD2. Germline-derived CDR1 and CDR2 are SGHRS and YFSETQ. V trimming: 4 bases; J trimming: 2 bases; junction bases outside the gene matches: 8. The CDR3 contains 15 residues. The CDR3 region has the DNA TGCGCCAGCAGCCCCGGACTAGACCAACAAGAGACCCAGTACTTC. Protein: CASSPGLDQQETQYF.

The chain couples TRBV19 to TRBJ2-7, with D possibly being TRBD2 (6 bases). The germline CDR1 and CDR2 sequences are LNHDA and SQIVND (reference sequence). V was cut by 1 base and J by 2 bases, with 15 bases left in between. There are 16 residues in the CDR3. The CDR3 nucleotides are TGTGCCAGTAGTATAGGCGCGGCGGGAACTGCCTACGAGCAGTACTTC. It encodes CASSIGAAGTAYEQYF.

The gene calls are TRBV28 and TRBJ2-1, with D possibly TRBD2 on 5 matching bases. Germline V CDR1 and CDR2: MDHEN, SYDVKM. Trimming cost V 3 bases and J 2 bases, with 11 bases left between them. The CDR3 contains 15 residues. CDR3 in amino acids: CASSFGGLTYNEQFF. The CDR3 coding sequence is TGTGCCAGCAGTTTCGGCGGGCTAACCTACAATGAGCAGTTCTTC.

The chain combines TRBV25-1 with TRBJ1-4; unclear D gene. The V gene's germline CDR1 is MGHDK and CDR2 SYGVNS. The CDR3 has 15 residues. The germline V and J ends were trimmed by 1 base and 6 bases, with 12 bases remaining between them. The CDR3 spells CASSESSLEHEKLFF. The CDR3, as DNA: TGTGCCAGCAGTGAATCGTCCCTTGAGCATGAAAAACTGTTTTTT.

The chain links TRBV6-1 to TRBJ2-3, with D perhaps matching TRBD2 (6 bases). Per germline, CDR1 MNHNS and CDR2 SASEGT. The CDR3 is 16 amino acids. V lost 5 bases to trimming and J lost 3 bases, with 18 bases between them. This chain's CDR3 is CASSQPVGGRTDTQYF. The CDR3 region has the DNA TGTGCCAGCAGTCAACCAGTGGGTGGGAGGACAGATACGCAGTATTTT.

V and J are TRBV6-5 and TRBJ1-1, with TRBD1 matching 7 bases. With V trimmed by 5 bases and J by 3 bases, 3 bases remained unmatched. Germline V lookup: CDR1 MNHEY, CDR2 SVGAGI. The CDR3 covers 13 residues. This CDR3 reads CASSPGGYTEAFF. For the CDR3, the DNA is TGTGCCAGCAGTCCAGGGGGGTACACTGAAGCTTTCTTT.

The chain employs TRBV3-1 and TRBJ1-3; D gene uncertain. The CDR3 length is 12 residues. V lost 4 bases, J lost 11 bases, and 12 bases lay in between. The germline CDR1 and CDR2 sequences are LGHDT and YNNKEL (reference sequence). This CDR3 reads CASSPVGGAIYF. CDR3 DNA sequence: TGTGCCAGCAGCCCGGTCGGTGGGGCCATATATTTT.